This TCR beta chain appears in the sequencing data of a study of T cell responses to AZD1222 COVID-19 vaccine. Data came from immunoSEQ multiplex PCR; TCRdb stores just in-frame clones and leaves some out. This table has over 130,000 clones, more than 90% appearing once. The CDR3 totals 12 residues. Trimming removed 8 bases from V and 1 base from J, with 8 bases in between. Germline lookup yields CDR1 MDHEN and CDR2 SYDVKM. The rearrangement links TRBV28 to TRBJ1-1; TRBD1 might be the D (6 bases). The TCR was taken from an adult in good health. The starting material was peripheral blood, obtained on day 0 of AZD1222 vaccination. CDR3 residues: CASRGQNTEAFF. The CDR3 DNA follows: TGTGCCAGCCGGGGACAGAACACTGAAGCTTTCTTT. Variable domain in full (rest from reference TRBV28 and TRBJ1-1): DVKVTQSSRYLVKRTGEKVFLECVQDMDHENMFWYRQDPGLGLRLIYFSYDVKMKEKGDIPEGYSVSREKKERFSLILESASTNQTSMYLCASRGQNTEAFFGQGTRLTVV.